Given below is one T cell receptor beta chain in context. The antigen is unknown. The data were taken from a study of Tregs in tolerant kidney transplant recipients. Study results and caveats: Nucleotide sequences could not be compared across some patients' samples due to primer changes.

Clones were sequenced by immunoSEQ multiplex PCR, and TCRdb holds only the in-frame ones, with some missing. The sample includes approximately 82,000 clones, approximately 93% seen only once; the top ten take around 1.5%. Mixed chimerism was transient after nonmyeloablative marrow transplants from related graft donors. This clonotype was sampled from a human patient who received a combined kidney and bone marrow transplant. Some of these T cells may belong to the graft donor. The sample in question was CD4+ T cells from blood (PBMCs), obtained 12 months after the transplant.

The CDR3 sequence: CASSMGGNQETQYF. CDR3 DNA sequence: TGTGCCAGCAGCATGGGGGGGAACCAAGAGACCCAGTACTTC. The rearrangement joins TRBV7-2 to TRBJ2-5, with 7 nucleotides matching TRBD2. This CDR3 is 14 amino acids long. Per the germline V gene, CDR1 is SGHTA and CDR2 is FQGNSA. V lost 5 bases to trimming and J lost 0 bases; unmatched junction nucleotides: 3.